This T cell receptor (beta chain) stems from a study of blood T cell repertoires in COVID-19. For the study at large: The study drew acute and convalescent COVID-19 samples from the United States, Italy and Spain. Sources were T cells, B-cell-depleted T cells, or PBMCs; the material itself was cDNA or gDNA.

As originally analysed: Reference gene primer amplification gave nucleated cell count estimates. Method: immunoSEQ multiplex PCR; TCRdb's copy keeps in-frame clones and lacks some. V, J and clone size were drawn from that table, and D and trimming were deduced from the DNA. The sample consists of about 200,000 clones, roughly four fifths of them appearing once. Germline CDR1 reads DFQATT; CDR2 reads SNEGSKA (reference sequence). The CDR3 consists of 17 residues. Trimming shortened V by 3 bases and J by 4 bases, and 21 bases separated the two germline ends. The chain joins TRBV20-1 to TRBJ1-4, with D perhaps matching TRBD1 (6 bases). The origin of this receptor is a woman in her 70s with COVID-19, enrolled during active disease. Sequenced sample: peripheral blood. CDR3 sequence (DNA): TGCAGTGCTAGTTCCCCTAACCCGGGACAAGATAATGAAAAACTGTTTTTT. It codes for CSASSPNPGQDNEKLFF.